These 27 T cell receptor beta chains came from one sample sequenced in a study of blood T cell repertoires in COVID-19. Some clones are missing from TCRdb's copy, which holds only in-frame ones; the method was immunoSEQ multiplex PCR. The data show under 200,000 clones, less than 85% seen once. Source material: PBMCs or T cells enriched from blood (not recorded which). The receptors were sampled from a man in his sixties who had recovered from COVID-19.

The CDR3 spells CASSLDGGSGNTIYF. CDR3 nucleotide sequence: TGCGCCAGCAGCTTGGACGGTGGTTCTGGAAACACCATATATTTT. The V gene is TRBV5-1, the J gene TRBJ1-3; D gene ambiguous. The CDR3 runs to 15 residues. Trimming shortened V by 0 bases and J by 1 base, and 8 bases separated the two germline ends. In germline, CDR1 is SGHRS, CDR2 YFSETQ.

The CDR3: CASSRGLGTDTQYF. As DNA, the CDR3 is TGCGCCAGCAGCCGGGGGTTGGGCACAGATACGCAGTATTTT. The V and J genes are TRBV5-1 and TRBJ2-3; D possibly corresponds to TRBD2 (6 bases). V gave up 4 bases and J gave up 1 base, with 10 bases separating them. This CDR3 is built from 14 residues. CDR1 and CDR2 (germline): SGHRS, YFSETQ. The whole variable domain, filled in from reference TRBV5-1 and TRBJ2-3, reads KAGVTQTPRYLIKTRGQQVTLSCSPISGHRSVSWYQQTPGQGLQFLFEYFSETQRNKGNFPGRFSGRQFSNSRSEMNVSTLELGDSALYLCASSRGLGTDTQYFGPGTRLTVL.

The chain links TRBV2 to TRBJ2-7; D remains ambiguous. Per the germline V gene, CDR1 is SNHLY and CDR2 is FYNNEI. This CDR3 region has 14 residues. With 6 bases removed from V and 2 bases from J, the gap between germline ends came to 14 bases. In DNA, the CDR3 is TGTGCCAGCAGCACTACTCTCCTGGCCTACGAGCAGTACTTC. This codes for CASSTTLLAYEQYF.

This chain links TRBV25-1 with TRBJ1-4; a weak D match, TRBD1 (5 bases). The CDR3 is 17 amino acids. Germline values: CDR1 MGHDK, CDR2 SYGVNS. The V gene lost 2 bases and the J gene lost 7 bases, with 20 bases spanning the gap. The CDR3 spells CASSEPPTGRGGEKLFF. The CDR3 nucleotides are TGTGCCAGCAGTGAACCCCCCACGGGTAGGGGTGGTGAAAAACTGTTTTTT. Full variable domain (rest looked up from reference TRBV25-1 and TRBJ1-4): EADIYQTPRYLVIGTGKKITLECSQTMGHDKMYWYQQDPGMELHLIHYSYGVNSTEKGDLSSESTVSRIRTEHFPLTLESARPSHTSQYLCASSEPPTGRGGEKLFFGSGTQLSVL.

The CDR3 region has the DNA TGCGCCAGCCGAGTGACTAGCGGGTTACATAGCACAGATACGCAGTATTTT. Its protein product is CASRVTSGLHSTDTQYF. V gene TRBV5-1 combines with J gene TRBJ2-3; 10 nucleotides match TRBD2. CDR1 is SGHRS, CDR2 YFSETQ, per germline. The junction had 11 bases not matched to a gene; V was cut back by 7 bases and J by 0 bases. The CDR3 covers 17 residues.

The chain carries TRBV27 and TRBJ2-5; weak D call: TRBD2 (6 bases). Germline assignment: CDR1 MNHEY and CDR2 SMNVEV (reference sequence). With 0 bases removed from V and 4 bases from J, the gap between germline ends came to 12 bases. CDR3 size: 15 residues. In DNA, the CDR3 is TGTGCCAGCAGTTTATCTTGGGGGGTCGTAGAGACCCAGTACTTC. Its translation is CASSLSWGVVETQYF.

This rearrangement joins TRBV6-1 to TRBJ2-3; the match to TRBD2 covers 8 bases. Losses at the gene ends were 2 bases for V and 2 bases for J; bases not matched to a gene: 9. This CDR3 is built from 17 residues. Germline V CDR1 and CDR2: MNHNS, SASEGT. The CDR3 sequence is CASSELGGGSNTDTQYF. In DNA form, the CDR3 reads TGTGCCAGCAGTGAACTCGGGGGGGGATCGAACACAGATACGCAGTATTTT.

The rearrangement joins TRBV5-1 to TRBJ2-3, with a possible D match to TRBD1 (6 bases). There are 16 residues in the CDR3. V dropped 0 bases and J dropped 3 bases, with 14 bases sitting between them. Germline CDR1 is SGHRS and CDR2 is YFSETQ. The chain's CDR3 is CASSLEGGRRTDTQYF. CDR3 DNA: TGCGCCAGCAGCTTGGAAGGGGGAAGAAGGACAGATACGCAGTATTTT. Full variable domain (outside the CDR3, taken from reference TRBV5-1 and TRBJ2-3): KAGVTQTPRYLIKTRGQQVTLSCSPISGHRSVSWYQQTPGQGLQFLFEYFSETQRNKGNFPGRFSGRQFSNSRSEMNVSTLELGDSALYLCASSLEGGRRTDTQYFGPGTRLTVL.

V gene TRBV18 combines with J gene TRBJ2-7; TRBD2 agrees at 7 bases. The germline V gene encodes CDR1 KGHSH and CDR2 LQKENI. The junction had 3 bases not matched to a gene; V was cut back by 4 bases and J by 3 bases. CDR3 length: 13 amino acids. The CDR3, as DNA: TGTGCCAGCTCACGAGGGAGGGACTACGAGCAGTACTTC. Encoded protein: CASSRGRDYEQYF.

A single count supports this clone. The J gene is TRBJ2-1, the V gene TRBV7-3, with D perhaps matching TRBD2 (5 bases). The germline V gene has CDR1 SGHTA and CDR2 FQGTGA. There are 16 residues in the CDR3. The V end lost 0 bases, the J end lost 4 bases, and 13 bases lay between the germline ends. The CDR3 nucleotides read TGTGCCAGCAGCTTAACGGGAGACACCGAATACAATGAGCAGTTCTTC. Protein sequence: CASSLTGDTEYNEQFF.

The chain links TRBV5-1 to TRBJ1-6; D possibly corresponds to TRBD1 (6 bases). Germline assignment: CDR1 SGHRS and CDR2 YFSETQ. This CDR3 has 14 amino acids. The germline V and J ends were trimmed by 0 bases and 8 bases, with 9 bases remaining between them. The CDR3 DNA sequence: TGCGCCAGCAGCTTGGAAGGGGGTCATTCACCCCTCCACTTT. Amino acid sequence: CASSLEGGHSPLHF.

The rearrangement joins TRBV18 to TRBJ1-4, with D unresolved. This CDR3 is built from 16 residues. V lost 0 bases to trimming and J lost 6 bases, with 14 bases between them. CDR1 is KGHSH and CDR2 is LQKENI in the germline V gene. The CDR3 nucleotides read TGTGCCAGCTCACCACCGTCAAGGAGGGAGGATGAAAAACTGTTTTTT. Its protein is CASSPPSRREDEKLFF.

CDR3 bases: TGTGCCAGCAGGCTAGCGGGGAGCTCCTACAATGAGCAGTTCTTC. It is translated as CASRLAGSSYNEQFF. The chain uses TRBV6-5 and TRBJ2-1; 9 bases are shared with TRBD2. CDR1 MNHEY and CDR2 SVGAGI come from the germline V gene. The CDR3 length is 15 residues. Trimming took 6 bases from V and 0 from J; bases not matched to a gene: 3.

This chain connects TRBV5-1 to TRBJ1-1, with D unclear. Germline loops: CDR1 SGHRS, CDR2 YFSETQ. The CDR3 is made up of 13 amino acids. Trimming pared 2 bases from V and 4 bases from J, leaving 9 bases between. DNA for the CDR3: TGCGCCAGCAGCTTTGGTCCGGGCACTGAAGCTTTCTTT. As protein: CASSFGPGTEAFF.

The V call is TRBV6-1, the J call TRBJ1-6; TRBD1 is a possible D gene (6 bases). The CDR3 runs 15 residues. Trimming removed 2 bases from V and 7 bases from J, with 12 bases in between. The germline gives CDR1 MNHNS, CDR2 SASEGT. The CDR3 here is CASSETQGSNSPLHF. In nucleotides, the CDR3 is TGTGCCAGCAGTGAAACACAGGGCTCCAATTCACCCCTCCACTTT.

As DNA, the CDR3 is TGTGCCAGCATCCCCCGCGGGTCTAGCGGGAGGGTATATGAGCAGTTCTTC. It encodes CASIPRGSSGRVYEQFF. The chain couples TRBV6-2 or TRBV6-3 to TRBJ2-1; 12 nucleotides match TRBD2. The V gene end was trimmed by 7 bases and the J gene end by 8 bases; junction bases not matched to a gene: 15. The CDR3 contains 17 residues. Germline lookup yields CDR1 MNHEY and CDR2 SVGEGT.

This clone occurred once. The chain combines TRBV5-1 with TRBJ2-5; D is possibly TRBD2 (6 bases). Trimming shortened V by 0 bases and J by 5 bases, and 14 bases separated the two germline ends. CDR1 and CDR2 from the germline V gene are SGHRS and YFSETQ. This CDR3 comprises 15 residues. The CDR3 nucleotides read TGCGCCAGCAGCTTGGAACGGGCAGGGAGGGAGACCCAGTACTTC. Protein product: CASSLERAGRETQYF. The full variable domain, its missing parts supplied by reference TRBV5-1 and TRBJ2-5, is KAGVTQTPRYLIKTRGQQVTLSCSPISGHRSVSWYQQTPGQGLQFLFEYFSETQRNKGNFPGRFSGRQFSNSRSEMNVSTLELGDSALYLCASSLERAGRETQYFGPGTRLLVL.

The sample holds one count of this clone. The chain couples TRBV6-5 to TRBJ2-7, with 8 positions matching TRBD2. The CDR3 loop spans 16 amino acids. Trimming took 2 bases from V and 2 from J; bases not matched to a gene: 8. Germline loops: CDR1 MNHEY, CDR2 SVGAGI. CDR3 residues: CASSYPTREGPYEQYF. CDR3 DNA: TGTGCCAGCAGTTACCCGACACGGGAGGGCCCCTACGAGCAGTACTTC.

The chain recombines TRBV9 with TRBJ2-2; D is perhaps TRBD1 (5 bases). Per the germline V gene, CDR1 is SGDLS and CDR2 is YYNGEE. The CDR3 extends over 15 amino acids. V was clipped by 3 bases and J by 6 bases, with 15 bases between them. The DNA for the CDR3 is TGTGCCAGCAGCGCCCCTACTCAGGGCGCCGGGGAGCTGTTTTTT. Its protein product is CASSAPTQGAGELFF.

CDR3 in amino acids: CASSRDGTGQETQYF. CDR3 bases: TGTGCCAGCTCCCGCGACGGGACAGGACAAGAGACCCAGTACTTC. The V gene is TRBV28, the J gene TRBJ2-5, with 8 bases fitting TRBD1. There are 15 residues in the CDR3. Germline V gene lookup returns CDR1 MDHEN and CDR2 SYDVKM. V trimming: 8 bases; J trimming: 2 bases; junction bases outside the gene matches: 10.

In DNA form, the CDR3 reads TGTGCCACCAGCAGAGACTACTCTGGGGCCAACGTCCTGACTTTC. It encodes CATSRDYSGANVLTF. The genes are TRBV15 and TRBJ2-6, with D uncertain. Trimming removed 0 bases at V and 0 bases at J, with 3 bases between. The CDR3 is 15 amino acids. Germline lookup yields CDR1 LNHNV and CDR2 YYDKDF (reference sequence).

The chain links TRBV28 to TRBJ1-4; D uncertain. Germline-derived CDR1 and CDR2 are MDHEN and SYDVKM. CDR3 length: 12 residues. With 7 bases removed from V and 4 bases from J, the gap between germline ends came to 7 bases. The CDR3 bases are TGTGCCAGCACCGCGGATAATGAAAAACTGTTTTTT. This translates into CASTADNEKLFF.

This clone was seen only a few times. This rearrangement joins TRBV6-4 to TRBJ1-2; the D gene is possibly TRBD1 (5 bases). V lost 10 bases, J lost 8 bases, and 29 bases lay in between. Germline-derived CDR1 and CDR2 are MRHNA and SNTAGT. CDR3 length: 16 amino acids. CDR3 region: CANMTQGPLYIWGYTF. As DNA, the CDR3 is TGTGCCAACATGACCCAGGGTCCCCTTTATATTTGGGGCTACACCTTC.

The chain combines TRBV2 with TRBJ1-5; no reliable D call. Trimming shortened V by 8 bases and J by 3 bases, and 17 bases separated the two germline ends. This CDR3 has 15 residues. The germline V gene has CDR1 SNHLY and CDR2 FYNNEI. The CDR3 is CASSSFGSDNQPQHF. The CDR3 region has the DNA TGTGCCAGCTCCTCGTTTGGGAGCGACAATCAGCCCCAGCATTTT.

This clone was seen a few times. The chain has TRBV29-1 and TRBJ1-1; D gene unclear. Germline-derived CDR1 and CDR2 are SQVTM and ANQGSEA. This CDR3 is 13 amino acids long. The V gene lost 3 bases and the J gene lost 1 base, with 9 bases spanning the gap. CDR3 sequence: CSVDGIRNTEAFF. The CDR3 bases are TGCAGCGTTGACGGGATTAGGAACACTGAAGCTTTCTTT.

The CDR3 DNA sequence: TGTGCCAGCAGTTTATACAGCCTCTATACTAGCACCATATATTTT. Its protein product is CASSLYSLYTSTIYF. The V call is TRBV28, the J call TRBJ1-3, with D unresolved. CDR1 is MDHEN, CDR2 SYDVKM, per germline. The V and J ends lost 1 base and 9 bases respectively, with 16 bases between them. CDR3 length: 15 amino acids.

The genes are TRBV24-1 and TRBJ1-1, with 9 bases aligning to TRBD1. Germline CDR1 and CDR2: KGHDR and SFDVKD. Unmatched junction bases numbered 6, after V lost 7 bases and J lost 1 base. The CDR3 is made up of 15 amino acids. Written as DNA, the CDR3 is TGTGCCACCAGCCCACAGGGGGCGAGGAACACTGAAGCTTTCTTT. Protein: CATSPQGARNTEAFF.